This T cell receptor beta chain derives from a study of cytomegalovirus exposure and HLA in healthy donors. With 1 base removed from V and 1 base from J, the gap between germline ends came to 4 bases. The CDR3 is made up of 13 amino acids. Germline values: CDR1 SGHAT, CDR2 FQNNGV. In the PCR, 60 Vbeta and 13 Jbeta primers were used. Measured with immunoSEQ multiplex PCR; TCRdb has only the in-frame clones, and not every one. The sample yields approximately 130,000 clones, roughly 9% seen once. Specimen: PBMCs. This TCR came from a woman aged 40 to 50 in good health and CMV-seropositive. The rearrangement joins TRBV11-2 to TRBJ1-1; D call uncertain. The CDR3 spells CASSLAQNTEAFF. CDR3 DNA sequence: TGTGCCAGCAGCTTAGCACAGAACACTGAAGCTTTCTTT.